Sequencing of this T cell receptor beta chain was carried out in a study of T-cell memory formation after mild COVID-19. Constant-segment primers were used for 5'RACE, and the resulting TCR alpha and TCR beta cDNA libraries carried sample barcodes and UMIs. TCRdb fed the 5' RACE reads into MiXCR, producing one record per CDR3 protein. The repertoire includes about 13,000 distinct CDR3 sequences, roughly 17% of them detected once, and under 60% sits in the top ten. This clonotype occurred many times. Unmatched junction bases numbered 15, after V lost 4 bases and J lost 1 base. The CDR3 consists of 20 residues. Per germline, CDR1 LGHNA and CDR2 YNFKEQ.

The V call is TRBV4-2, the J call TRBJ2-4; 11 bases are shared with TRBD2. The sample consisted of PBMCs or a T cell subset sorted from them (not recorded which). This receptor was obtained from a man between 18 and 35 years old who had mild COVID-19 (a few samples of this study predate the infection). Cell type and time point are not known. CDR3 nucleotide sequence: TGTGCCAGCAGCCTGGCCGTGCTAGCGGGGGGCCCTGCGGCCAAAAACATTCAGTACTTC. Amino acids: CASSLAVLAGGPAAKNIQYF.